The 5 T cell receptor beta chains listed next were all sequenced from one sample in a study of a mutant IDH1 vaccine in newly diagnosed glioma. These receptors have no known antigen. The protocol was immunoSEQ multiplex PCR, while the TCRdb copy is restricted to in-frame clones and leaves out a portion. The repertoire holds about 81,000 clones, with around 85% as singletons. Time point reported: week 23, last vaccination. What each vaccine dose contained was 300 ug of mutant IDH1 20-mer peptide, accompanied by topical imiquimod. The sequencing here drew on PBMCs, taken from a glioma patient whose treatment included an IDH1 peptide vaccine. These receptors came from a man aged 30 to 39 with glioma. Some clones in this sample may be carry-over from other donors' samples.

The J gene is TRBJ1-1, the V gene TRBV25-1, with 8 bases lining up with TRBD1. V dropped 3 bases and J dropped 3; count of bases not matched to a gene: 3. CDR3 length: 14 amino acids. Germline V gives CDR1 MGHDK, CDR2 SYGVNS. CDR3 sequence (DNA): TGTGCCAGCAGTGACTTGGACAGGGACACTGAAGCTTTCTTT. Protein product: CASSDLDRDTEAFF.

This chain links TRBV5-1 with TRBJ2-5; 7 nucleotides align to TRBD2. Looked up from germline, CDR1 is SGHRS and CDR2 is YFSETQ. The CDR3 is 14 amino acids. With 4 bases clipped from V and 1 base from J, the junction kept 4 bases outside the gene matches. CDR3 bases: TGCGCCAGCAGCGCCGGGACTACCCAAGAGACCCAGTACTTC. Translating it yields CASSAGTTQETQYF.

The chain uses TRBV27 and TRBJ1-5; D may be TRBD1 (6 bases). V dropped 6 bases and J dropped 3 bases, with 12 bases sitting between them. Looked up from germline, CDR1 is MNHEY and CDR2 is SMNVEV (reference sequence). The CDR3 totals 14 residues. CDR3 nucleotide sequence: TGTGCCAGCAGCCCAGGGGAGGCCAATCAGCCCCAGCATTTT. Translating gives CASSPGEANQPQHF.

The V gene is TRBV27, the J gene TRBJ2-1; 12 nucleotides line up with TRBD1. The V gene's germline CDR1 is MNHEY and CDR2 SMNVEV (reference sequence). The V and J ends lost 1 base and 3 bases, in that order; junction bases with no gene match: 4. The CDR3 is made up of 17 amino acids. Here the CDR3 DNA reads TGTGCCAGCAGTTTATTTGGGACAGGGGGCGACTACAATGAGCAGTTCTTC. Protein: CASSLFGTGGDYNEQFF.

The chain carries TRBV4-3 and TRBJ2-2; D remains unclear. This CDR3 is built from 15 residues. Trimming shortened V by 6 bases and J by 3 bases, and 14 bases separated the two germline ends. Looked up from germline, CDR1 is LGHNA and CDR2 is YSLEER. The DNA for the CDR3 is TGCGCCAGCAGTCTTAGGCTACCGCACACCGGGGAGCTGTTTTTT. This translates into CASSLRLPHTGELFF.